The 25 T cell receptor beta chains below were found in one sample sequenced in a study of identical twins. One entry per CDR3 protein, called by TCRdb with MiXCR from the 5' RACE reads. The table shows 540,000 or so distinct CDR3 sequences, with around 22% occurring only once. The same data also contributed to another study, on yellow fever vaccine responses in identical twins.

What was sequenced was CD4+ T cells sorted from blood. Receptors originate from a woman aged 18 to 35 in good health.

The chain couples TRBV6-5 to TRBJ2-3, with 9 positions matching TRBD2. Germline V gene data show CDR1 as MNHEY and CDR2 as SVGAGI. This CDR3 has 14 amino acids. V shed 4 bases, J shed 6 bases, and the junction held 5 bases outside the gene matches. CDR3 residues: CASSWRGGHDTQYF. CDR3 nucleotide sequence: TGTGCCAGCAGTTGGCGGGGGGGTCATGATACGCAGTATTTT.

On this clonotype itself: The germline gene is not matched at one end of the junction; a read error may be the cause. V gene TRBV12-3 or TRBV12-4 combines with J gene TRBJ2-5; D tentatively reads TRBD1 or TRBD2 (5 bases each). CDR3 length: 13 residues. CDR3 amino acids: CASSQEVGTANLF. The CDR3 DNA reads TGTGCCAGCAGTCAGGAGGTTGGGACCGCCAACCTCTTC.

This clonotype appeared a few times. The genes are TRBV6-1 and TRBJ2-1, with 9 bases matching TRBD2. The CDR3 covers 14 residues. V shed 7 bases, J shed 6 bases, and the junction held 7 bases outside the gene matches. Germline V gene sequence: CDR1 MNHNS, CDR2 SASEGT. The CDR3 loop is CASTPGLAGNEQFF. CDR3 coding DNA: TGTGCCAGCACTCCGGGACTAGCCGGCAATGAGCAGTTCTTC.

This clonotype was counted at least ten times. The rearrangement uses TRBV4-1 and TRBJ2-3; 10 bases fit TRBD2. The CDR3 has 17 amino acids. Germline V lookup: CDR1 MGHRA, CDR2 YSYEKL. Trimming cost V 3 bases and J 0 bases; bases outside gene matches: 6. In nucleotides, the CDR3 is TGCGCCAGCAGCCAGCTGAGCGGGGGGGGAAGCACAGATACGCAGTATTTT. Amino acid sequence: CASSQLSGGGSTDTQYF.

This chain joins TRBV27 and TRBJ2-3; D call uncertain. Germline CDR1 reads MNHEY; CDR2 reads SMNVEV (reference sequence). Trimming took 1 base from V and 4 from J, leaving 9 bases between them. The CDR3 runs to 14 residues. The CDR3 DNA reads as TGTGCCAGCAGTTTATGGGCAGCGCCAGATACGCAGTATTTT. Translation: CASSLWAAPDTQYF.

This clonotype was counted only a few times. The chain is built from TRBV21-1 and TRBJ2-7; no DNA check was done on the table's D call, TRBD1. TRBV21-1 is a pseudogene segment. This CDR3 spans 16 amino acids. CDR3 protein: CASDKSLGDTIYEQYV. CDR3 in DNA: TGTGCCAGCGACAAGAGTTTGGGGGACACCATTTACGAGCAGTACGTC.

The chain recombines TRBV18 with TRBJ1-5, with D unclear. The CDR3 spans 13 residues. CDR1 is KGHSH and CDR2 is LQKENI in the germline V gene. Trimming removed 3 bases at V and 4 bases at J, with 7 bases between. The CDR3 protein is CASSPSENQPQHF. The CDR3 nucleotides read TGTGCCAGCTCACCCTCAGAGAATCAGCCCCAGCATTTT.

This clonotype came up a few times. The chain has TRBV28 and TRBJ1-6; 9 positions match TRBD1. The CDR3 consists of 16 residues. J lost 15 bases, V lost 4 bases, and 16 bases had no gene match. CDR1 MDHEN and CDR2 SYDVKM come from the germline V gene. This chain's CDR3 is CASSSLPPGTGSVLHF. CDR3 nucleotides: TGTGCCAGCAGTTCCCTTCCCCCCGGGACAGGGTCAGTCCTCCACTTT.

This chain links TRBV10-3 with TRBJ2-2; D possibly corresponds to TRBD2 (5 bases). CDR1 and CDR2 (germline): ENHRY, SYGVKD. V was shortened by 8 bases and J by 4 bases, with 14 bases between the two germline ends. CDR3 length: 14 residues. CDR3 nucleotide sequence: TGTGCCATCCCCCCCCGGACTGGCACCGGGGAGCTGTTTTTT. Its protein is CAIPPRTGTGELFF.

This sequence joins TRBV7-2 and TRBJ2-7; D may be TRBD1 (5 bases). The CDR3 has 16 residues. V was cut by 0 bases and J by 0 bases, with 12 bases left in between. Germline loops: CDR1 SGHTA, CDR2 FQGNSA. CDR3 DNA sequence: TGTGCCAGCAGCTTAGCGCCATCCAGGGCCTCCTACGAGCAGTACTTC. Residues: CASSLAPSRASYEQYF.

The CDR3 reads CASSPHNSNQPQHF. The CDR3 DNA reads as TGTGCCAGCAGCCCACACAATAGCAATCAGCCCCAGCATTTT. The J gene is TRBJ1-5, the V gene TRBV9; D unclear. V lost 4 bases, J lost 0 bases, and 8 bases lay in between. The CDR3 loop spans 14 amino acids. Germline CDR1 reads SGDLS; CDR2 reads YYNGEE.

The chain employs TRBV3-1 and TRBJ1-2, with unresolved D. The CDR3 runs 14 residues. The V gene's germline CDR1 is LGHDT and CDR2 YNNKEL (reference sequence). The V end lost 0 bases, the J end lost 2 bases, and 7 bases lay between the germline ends. The CDR3 region has the DNA TGTGCCAGCAGCCAAGAGAAAGGCAACTATGGCTACACCTTC. Its protein is CASSQEKGNYGYTF.

This clonotype was counted between two and nine times. The chain carries TRBV3-1 and TRBJ2-2, with no clear D. This CDR3 comprises 13 residues. The germline gives CDR1 LGHDT, CDR2 YNNKEL (reference sequence). The V end lost 3 bases, the J end lost 1 base, and 3 bases lay between the germline ends. The CDR3 region has the DNA TGTGCCAGCAGCCAGATGAACACCGGGGAGCTGTTTTTT. Residues: CASSQMNTGELFF.

This clonotype turned up a few times. The V call is TRBV5-1, the J call TRBJ2-5, with 14 bases aligning to TRBD2. Per germline, CDR1 SGHRS and CDR2 YFSETQ. The CDR3 covers 14 residues. Trimming cost V 6 bases and J 4 bases; bases outside gene matches: 2. The CDR3 is CASKGTSGGETQYF. In DNA form, the CDR3 reads TGCGCCAGCAAAGGGACTAGCGGGGGAGAGACCCAGTACTTC.

This clonotype has only a few counts. The chain carries TRBV20-1 and TRBJ2-7; 7 bases fit TRBD1. CDR3 length: 14 residues. CDR1 and CDR2 (germline): DFQATT, SNEGSKA (reference sequence). Trimming at V came to 5 bases and at J to 2 bases, leaving 9 bases not matched to a gene. The CDR3 DNA is TGCAGTGCTGGGCGACAGGGCCGAACCTACGAGCAGTACTTC. Encoded protein: CSAGRQGRTYEQYF.

Here the CDR3 DNA reads TGTGCCAGCAGCCAAGTCGTTTCGCCTTGGGAGCAGTACTTC. It specifies CASSQVVSPWEQYF. The chain has TRBV3-1 and TRBJ2-7; no firm D call. The CDR3 sequence is 14 residues long. Germline values: CDR1 LGHDT, CDR2 YNNKEL (reference sequence). Trimming removed 1 base from V and 7 bases from J, with 14 bases in between.

The chain carries TRBV10-3 and TRBJ2-5, with 7 bases matching TRBD1. The junction had 2 bases not matched to a gene; V was cut back by 6 bases and J by 1 base. The CDR3 consists of 13 residues. The V gene's germline CDR1 is ENHRY and CDR2 SYGVKD. Written as DNA, the CDR3 is TGTGCCATCAGAAAGGGGGCCCAAGAGACCCAGTACTTC. Translating gives CAIRKGAQETQYF.

J is TRBJ2-7 and V is TRBV28, with 14 bases matching TRBD2. V gave up 6 bases and J gave up 7 bases; unmatched junction bases: 8. The CDR3 sequence is 15 residues long. The germline V gene has CDR1 MDHEN and CDR2 SYDVKM. The CDR3 sequence: CASSRGLAGAREQYF. In DNA, the CDR3 is TGTGCCAGCAGCCGGGGACTAGCGGGAGCCCGGGAGCAGTACTTC.

This clonotype was recorded at least ten times. The chain combines TRBV5-6 with TRBJ2-4; perhaps TRBD1 as D (6 bases). CDR3 length: 18 amino acids. The germline V gene encodes CDR1 SGHDT and CDR2 YYEEEE. Between the trimmed V and J ends, which lost 2 bases and 0 bases, there was a span of 18 bases. The CDR3 DNA sequence: TGTGCCAGCAGCTTCTTTCTCCGGGACACCTTAGCCAAAAACATTCAGTACTTC. Amino acids: CASSFFLRDTLAKNIQYF.

This sequence joins TRBV18 and TRBJ1-1, with a weak D call TRBD1 (5 bases). The V gene lost 6 bases and the J gene lost 0 bases, with 17 bases spanning the gap. The CDR3 contains 16 residues. The germline V gene encodes CDR1 KGHSH and CDR2 LQKENI. This chain's CDR3 is CASSLGPGMMNTEAFF. The CDR3 DNA sequence: TGTGCCAGCTCGCTTGGGCCAGGGATGATGAACACTGAAGCTTTCTTT.

The chain joins TRBV29-1 to TRBJ2-1; a weak D match, TRBD2 (5 bases). The V end was cut by 6 bases, the J end by 4 bases, with 7 bases between. The germline V gene has CDR1 SQVTM and CDR2 ANQGSEA. This CDR3 region has 11 residues. This chain's CDR3 is CSVQRYNEQFF. As DNA, the CDR3 is TGCAGCGTCCAGCGGTACAATGAGCAGTTCTTC.

This clonotype appeared a few times. This chain connects TRBV11-3 to TRBJ2-1, with D unresolved. The CDR3 loop spans 11 amino acids. Trimming took 5 bases from V and 6 from J, leaving 5 bases between them. Germline lookup yields CDR1 SGHNT and CDR2 YENEEA. The DNA for the CDR3 is TGTGCCAGCAGCAACGGCAATGAGCAGTTCTTC. Its protein product is CASSNGNEQFF.

The sample holds many counts of this clonotype. This sequence joins TRBV7-8 and TRBJ2-5; possible D gene TRBD2, 5 bases. V was clipped by 1 base and J by 3 bases, with 6 bases between them. Germline values: CDR1 SGHVS, CDR2 FQNEAQ. CDR3 length equals 13 residues. CDR3 sequence (DNA): TGTGCCAGCAGCTTAGGGGAGAAAGAGACCCAGTACTTC. This codes for CASSLGEKETQYF.

The rearrangement links TRBV20-1 to TRBJ2-7; 13 nucleotides agree with TRBD2. Germline V gene sequence: CDR1 DFQATT, CDR2 SNEGSKA (reference sequence). Unmatched junction bases numbered 20, after V lost 0 bases and J lost 3 bases. The CDR3 is made up of 21 amino acids. The CDR3 here is CSARDKSPKTSGRRGNYEQYF. The CDR3 DNA reads as TGCAGTGCTAGAGACAAAAGCCCGAAGACTAGCGGGAGGAGGGGTAACTACGAGCAGTACTTC.

The genes are TRBV27 and TRBJ2-1, with 10 positions matching TRBD2. J lost 8 bases, V lost 4 bases, and 11 bases had no gene match. Germline values: CDR1 MNHEY, CDR2 SMNVEV (reference sequence). The CDR3 is made up of 16 amino acids. This CDR3 is CASSSGFASGRHEQFF. Here the CDR3 DNA reads TGTGCCAGCAGTTCAGGGTTTGCTAGCGGGAGACATGAGCAGTTCTTC.